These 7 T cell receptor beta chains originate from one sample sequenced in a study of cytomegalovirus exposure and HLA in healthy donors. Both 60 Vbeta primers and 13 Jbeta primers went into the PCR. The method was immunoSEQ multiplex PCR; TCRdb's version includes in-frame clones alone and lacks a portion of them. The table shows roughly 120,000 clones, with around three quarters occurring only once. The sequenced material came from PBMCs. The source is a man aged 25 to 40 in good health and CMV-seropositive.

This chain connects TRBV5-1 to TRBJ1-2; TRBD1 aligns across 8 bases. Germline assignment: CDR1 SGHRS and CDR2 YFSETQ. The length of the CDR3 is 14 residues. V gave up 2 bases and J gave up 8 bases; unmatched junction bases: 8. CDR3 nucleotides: TGCGCCAGCAGCTTAATTGGACAGGGAGGAGGCTACACCTTC. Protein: CASSLIGQGGGYTF. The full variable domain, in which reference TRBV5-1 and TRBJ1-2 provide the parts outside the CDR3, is KAGVTQTPRYLIKTRGQQVTLSCSPISGHRSVSWYQQTPGQGLQFLFEYFSETQRNKGNFPGRFSGRQFSNSRSEMNVSTLELGDSALYLCASSLIGQGGGYTFGSGTRLTVV.

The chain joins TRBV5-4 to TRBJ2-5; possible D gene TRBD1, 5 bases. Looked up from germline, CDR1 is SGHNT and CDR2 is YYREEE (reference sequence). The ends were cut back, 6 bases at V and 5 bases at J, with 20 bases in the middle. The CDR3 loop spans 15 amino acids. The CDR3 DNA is TGTGCCAGCACCCTTTGGGGCGGCGGTACGGAGACCCAGTACTTC. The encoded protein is CASTLWGGGTETQYF.

This CDR3 reads CASSVMGTGRETQYF. The CDR3 region has the DNA TGTGCCAGCAGCGTAATGGGAACAGGACGAGAGACCCAGTACTTC. V and J are TRBV9 and TRBJ2-5, with D perhaps TRBD1 (5 bases). CDR1 is SGDLS, CDR2 YYNGEE, per germline. V was trimmed by 1 base and J by 4 bases, leaving 14 bases between them. CDR3 size: 15 residues.

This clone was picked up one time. This CDR3 reads CASSPDYYGYTF. CDR3 bases: TGTGCCAGCAGCCCCGACTACTATGGCTACACCTTC. This chain connects TRBV7-9 to TRBJ1-2; D call uncertain. The V end lost 5 bases, the J end lost 3 bases, and 7 bases lay between the germline ends. Germline CDR1 is SEHNR and CDR2 is FQNEAQ (reference sequence). CDR3 length: 12 amino acids.

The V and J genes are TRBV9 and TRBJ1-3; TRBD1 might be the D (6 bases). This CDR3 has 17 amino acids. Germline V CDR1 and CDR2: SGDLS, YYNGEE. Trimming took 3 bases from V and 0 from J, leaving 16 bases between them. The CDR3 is CASSERDRSSSGNTIYF. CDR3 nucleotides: TGTGCCAGCAGCGAGCGAGACAGGTCTAGCTCTGGAAACACCATATATTTT. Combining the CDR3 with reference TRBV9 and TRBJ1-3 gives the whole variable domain DSGVTQTPKHLITATGQRVTLRCSPRSGDLSVYWYQQSLDQGLQFLIQYYNGEERAKGNILERFSAQQFPDLHSELNLSSLELGDSALYFCASSERDRSSSGNTIYFGEGSWLTVV.

The CDR3 is CASSQVGTGFNYGYTF. The DNA for the CDR3 is TGCGCCAGCAGCCAAGTCGGGACAGGGTTTAACTATGGCTACACCTTC. The chain carries TRBV4-1 and TRBJ1-2; 9 nucleotides agree with TRBD1. This CDR3 region has 16 residues. Germline V gene lookup returns CDR1 MGHRA and CDR2 YSYEKL. With V trimmed by 1 base and J by 1 base, 4 bases remained unmatched.

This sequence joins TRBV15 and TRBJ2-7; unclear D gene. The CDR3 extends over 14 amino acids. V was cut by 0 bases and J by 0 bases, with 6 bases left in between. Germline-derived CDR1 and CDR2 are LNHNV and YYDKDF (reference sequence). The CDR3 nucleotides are TGTGCCACCAGCAGAGATCGACACTCCTACGAGCAGTACTTC. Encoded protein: CATSRDRHSYEQYF.